The source of this TCR beta chain is a study of response to subunit inactivated influenza vaccine. TCRdb re-called the RT-PCR reads through MiXCR, storing one row per CDR3 protein. The sample consists of about 500,000 distinct CDR3 sequences, approximately 17% of them appearing once. CDR1 is LGHDT and CDR2 is YNNKEL in the germline V gene (reference sequence). This CDR3 is built from 12 residues. Trimming removed 5 bases at V and 7 bases at J, with 9 bases between. Worth noting for this clonotype: As yet, its antigen is unknown.

Study-level findings and limits: Authors proposed each seasonal influenza vaccination draws in few new T cells.

This chain links TRBV3-1 with TRBJ2-1; D ambiguous. The sample was CD4+ T cells sorted from PBMCs, taken around 25 months after vaccination. This sequence was found in a man aged 50-75 years who received an inactivated influenza vaccine. The CDR3 sequence: CASSKYNNEQFF. Written as DNA, the CDR3 is TGTGCCAGCAGCAAGTACAATAATGAGCAGTTCTTC.